Presented here are 15 T cell receptor beta chains from one specimen sequenced in a study of spatial heterogeneity in lung cancer. Study outcomes and limitations: Tumoral mutation counts were tracked by counts of expanded intratumoral alpha and beta TCRs.

Their antigens remain unidentified. Time point of the sample: sample taken at primary tumor resection. TCRdb fed the 5' RACE reads into MiXCR, producing one record per CDR3 protein. The sample carries 24,000 or so distinct CDR3 sequences, 8.8% recorded once. The source material was lung tumor tissue, sampled at surgery. These receptor sequences come from a male donor with early-stage non-small cell lung cancer.

As DNA, the CDR3 is TGTGCCAGCAGCTTACCGAAGGCCCTCTACAATGAGCAGTTCTTC. This gives the protein CASSLPKALYNEQFF. The rearrangement uses TRBV7-2 and TRBJ2-1; D is undetermined. From germline, CDR1 is SGHTA and CDR2 FQGNSA. Trimming shortened V by 2 bases and J by 3 bases, and 11 bases separated the two germline ends. This CDR3 is 15 amino acids long.

V and J are TRBV2 and TRBJ2-7, with 10 bases fitting TRBD2. V was clipped by 6 bases and J by 2 bases; unmatched bases: 10. The CDR3 is 16 residues long. Germline V gives CDR1 SNHLY, CDR2 FYNNEI. The CDR3 DNA reads TGTGCCAGCAGGGGGAGGAGCGGGAGGGCTGCCTACGAGCAGTACTTC. Its translation: CASRGRSGRAAYEQYF.

The sample holds many counts of this clonotype. The rearrangement links TRBV20-1 to TRBJ2-3; no clear D gene. Trimming took 0 bases from V and 6 from J, leaving 4 bases between them. CDR1 DFQATT and CDR2 SNEGSKA come from the germline V gene (reference sequence). The CDR3 spans 11 residues. CDR3 nucleotides: TGCAGTGCTAGAGAAGACGATACGCAGTATTTT. It yields the protein CSAREDDTQYF.

By share, this clonotype counts as medium-sized. The chain is built from TRBV30 and TRBJ2-5; perhaps TRBD2 as D (6 bases). The CDR3 contains 13 residues. V was pared by 5 bases and J by 7 bases, with 17 bases between. From germline, CDR1 is GTSNPN and CDR2 SVGIG (reference sequence). Written as DNA, the CDR3 is TGTGCCTGGGAAGGGGCGATGGGGGGGACCCAGTACTTC. It is translated as CAWEGAMGGTQYF.

The V and J genes are TRBV23-1 and TRBJ2-3; no clear D gene. TRBV23-1 is flagged as an ORF with uncertain function. The CDR3 has 17 amino acids. V was pared by 4 bases and J by 2 bases, with 19 bases between. The CDR3 DNA follows: TGCGCCAGCAGTCTTCTCTTCGCCCTACAGTCCACAGATACGCAGTATTTT. Translation gives CASSLLFALQSTDTQYF.

This clonotype was detected a few times. The genes are TRBV6-1 and TRBJ2-7; tentative D call: TRBD1 (6 bases). Germline assignment: CDR1 MNHNS and CDR2 SASEGT. V shed 5 bases and J shed 4 bases, with 21 bases lying between them. The CDR3 runs to 16 residues. The CDR3 loop is CASSPLSRDTIYEQYF. The CDR3 region has the DNA TGTGCCAGCAGTCCCCTTTCAAGGGACACCATTTACGAGCAGTACTTC.

The rearrangement uses TRBV27 and TRBJ1-6; TRBD1 matches at 8 bases. Germline V gene lookup returns CDR1 MNHEY and CDR2 SMNVEV (reference sequence). Germline trimming cut 6 bases from V and 7 bases from J; bases unmatched to any gene: 8. The CDR3 is made up of 15 amino acids. The chain's CDR3 is CASRSSGGRNSPLHF. In DNA form, the CDR3 reads TGTGCCAGCAGGTCATCAGGGGGCCGGAATTCACCCCTCCACTTT.

This clonotype was detected ten times or more. The chain has TRBV5-1 and TRBJ1-4; weak D call: TRBD1 (6 bases). The CDR3 is 15 amino acids. Germline V CDR1 and CDR2: SGHRS, YFSETQ. Trimming removed 3 bases at V and 8 bases at J, with 17 bases between. CDR3 sequence: CASSSNTGIGEKLFF. The CDR3 DNA reads as TGCGCCAGCAGCTCGAACACAGGGATCGGGGAAAAACTGTTTTTT.

This clonotype is medium-sized (0.01 to 0.1%) by share. The genes are TRBV6-2 or TRBV6-3 and TRBJ2-5; maybe TRBD2 (6 bases). Trimming pared 6 bases from V and 6 bases from J, leaving 23 bases between. Germline V gene sequence: CDR1 MNHEY, CDR2 SVGEGT. The length of the CDR3 is 16 residues. CDR3 loop: CASRAPASDGLKTQYF. The DNA for the CDR3 is TGTGCCAGCAGAGCCCCGGCTAGCGACGGATTAAAGACCCAGTACTTC.

This clonotype was counted only a few times. The chain carries TRBV11-2 and TRBJ2-2; tentative D call: TRBD2 (5 bases). Germline assignment: CDR1 SGHAT and CDR2 FQNNGV. The germline V and J ends were trimmed by 5 bases and 4 bases, with 11 bases remaining between them. CDR3 length: 14 residues. The CDR3 spells CASSLRDGTGELFF. DNA for the CDR3: TGTGCCAGCAGCCTGAGGGATGGCACCGGGGAGCTGTTTTTT.

This clonotype has ten or more counts. The chain is built from TRBV29-1 and TRBJ2-1; maybe TRBD2 (6 bases). Per the germline V gene, CDR1 is SQVTM and CDR2 is ANQGSEA. V lost 7 bases to trimming and J lost 0 bases, with 16 bases between them. The CDR3 extends over 15 amino acids. The CDR3 region has the DNA TGCAGCGCCCCAGTGGGGAGGAGCTCCTACAATGAGCAGTTCTTC. Its translation is CSAPVGRSSYNEQFF.

The V and J genes are TRBV7-6 and TRBJ2-3, with D maybe TRBD1 (5 bases). Trimming took off 4 bases at V and 2 bases at J, with 19 bases between the two ends. The CDR3 loop spans 17 amino acids. Germline V gene data show CDR1 as SGHVS and CDR2 as FNYEAQ. The CDR3 bases are TGTGCCAGCAGCTACCCCCGCCAGGGAAGGGACACAGATACGCAGTATTTT. It codes for CASSYPRQGRDTDTQYF.

This clonotype has at least ten counts. The gene calls are TRBV3-1 and TRBJ1-1; D gene uncertain. V was cut by 4 bases and J by 4 bases, with 10 bases left in between. CDR3 length: 13 residues. Germline CDR1 reads LGHDT; CDR2 reads YNNKEL (reference sequence). CDR3 nucleotide sequence: TGTGCCAGCAGCCCATGGCCAGCCACTGAAGCTTTCTTT. Its protein product is CASSPWPATEAFF.

The chain combines TRBV6-1 with TRBJ1-3; tentatively, D is TRBD1 (6 bases). This CDR3 contains 13 residues. V gave up 4 bases and J gave up 10 bases, with 14 bases separating them. Looked up from germline, CDR1 is MNHNS and CDR2 is SASEGT. DNA of the CDR3: TGTGCCAGCAGTGGGCAGGGGTTTATAACCATATATTTT. This gives the protein CASSGQGFITIYF.

The chain couples TRBV3-1 to TRBJ2-2; TRBD2 matches 10 bases. V was clipped by 4 bases and J by 1 base; unmatched bases: 3. Germline V gene lookup returns CDR1 LGHDT and CDR2 YNNKEL (reference sequence). CDR3 size: 16 residues. Written as DNA, the CDR3 is TGTGCCAGCAGCCTCATAGCGGGAGGGAACACCGGGGAGCTGTTTTTT. Its protein product is CASSLIAGGNTGELFF.